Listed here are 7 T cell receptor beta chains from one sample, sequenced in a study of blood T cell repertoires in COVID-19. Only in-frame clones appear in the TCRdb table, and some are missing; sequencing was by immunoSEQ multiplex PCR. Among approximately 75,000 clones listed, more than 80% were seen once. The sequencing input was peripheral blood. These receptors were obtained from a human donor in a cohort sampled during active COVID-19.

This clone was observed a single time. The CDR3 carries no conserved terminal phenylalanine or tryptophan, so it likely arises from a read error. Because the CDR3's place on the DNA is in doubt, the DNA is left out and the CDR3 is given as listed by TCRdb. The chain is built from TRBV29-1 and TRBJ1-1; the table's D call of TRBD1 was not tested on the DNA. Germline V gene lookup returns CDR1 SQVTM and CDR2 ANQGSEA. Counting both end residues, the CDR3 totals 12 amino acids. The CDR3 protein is CSVLGSGQGVFG.

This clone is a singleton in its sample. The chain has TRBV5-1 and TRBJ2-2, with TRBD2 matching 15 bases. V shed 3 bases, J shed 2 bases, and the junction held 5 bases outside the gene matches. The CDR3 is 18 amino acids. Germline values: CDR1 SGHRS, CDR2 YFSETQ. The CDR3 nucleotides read TGCGCCAGCAGCTCGGGACTAGCGGGGGGCCGTAACACCGGGGAGCTGTTTTTT. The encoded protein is CASSSGLAGGRNTGELFF.

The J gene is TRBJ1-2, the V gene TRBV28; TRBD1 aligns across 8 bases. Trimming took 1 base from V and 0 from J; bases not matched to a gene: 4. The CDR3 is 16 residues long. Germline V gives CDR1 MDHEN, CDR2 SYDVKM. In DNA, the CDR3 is TGTGCCAGCAGTTTATCGGGGACAGGATCTAACTATGGCTACACCTTC. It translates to CASSLSGTGSNYGYTF.

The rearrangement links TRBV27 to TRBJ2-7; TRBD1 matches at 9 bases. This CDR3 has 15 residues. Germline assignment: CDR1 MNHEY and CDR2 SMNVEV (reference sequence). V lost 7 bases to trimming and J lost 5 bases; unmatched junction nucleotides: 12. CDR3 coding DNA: TGTGCCAGCACTGCTTTAGGGACAGGGAGGCACGAGCAGTACTTC. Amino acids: CASTALGTGRHEQYF.

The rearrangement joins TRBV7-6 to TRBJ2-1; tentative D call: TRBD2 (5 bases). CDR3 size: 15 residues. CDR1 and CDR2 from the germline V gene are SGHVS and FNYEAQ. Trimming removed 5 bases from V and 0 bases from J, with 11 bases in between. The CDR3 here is CASSQRRSSYNEQFF. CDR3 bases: TGTGCCAGCAGCCAGAGGAGGAGCTCCTACAATGAGCAGTTCTTC.

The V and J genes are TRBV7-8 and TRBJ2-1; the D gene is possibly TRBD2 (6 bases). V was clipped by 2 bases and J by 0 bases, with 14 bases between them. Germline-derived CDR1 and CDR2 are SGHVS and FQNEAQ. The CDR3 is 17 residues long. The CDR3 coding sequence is TGTGCCAGCAGCTTAACCGGCGCGGGGAGCTCCTACAATGAGCAGTTCTTC. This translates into CASSLTGAGSSYNEQFF.

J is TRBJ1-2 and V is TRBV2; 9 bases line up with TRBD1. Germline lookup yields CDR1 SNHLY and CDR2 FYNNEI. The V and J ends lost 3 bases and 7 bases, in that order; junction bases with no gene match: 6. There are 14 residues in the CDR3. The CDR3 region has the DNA TGTGCCAGCAGTGATACAGGGGGCGCGGGTGGCTACACCTTC. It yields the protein CASSDTGGAGGYTF.